This T cell receptor beta chain appears in the sequencing data of a study of cytomegalovirus exposure and HLA in healthy donors (dated by TCRdb to 2016 to 2017). Regarding the complete study: An earlier analysis of 587 of the donors reported about 300 Gb of sequence data and 95 million to 130 million unique TCR beta sequences obtained from about 179 million T cells. The study used immunosequencing to profile the T cell repertoires of around 600 subjects and linked those repertoires to cytomegalovirus serostatus. All discovery cohort repertoires had been generated on a single sequencing platform. The aim of the study was to test whether cataloging public T cell receptors could identify signatures of past pathogen exposure. Alongside the repertoire data, information on donor age, sex, ethnicity and CMV serostatus was compiled. The study combined high-throughput TCR immunosequencing, statistical association of individual TCRs with disease status, and machine learning to predict cytomegalovirus infection status. Class I and class II HLA loci were covered by the typing at four-digit resolution. Rather than using new phenotypic data, the later analysis identified candidate immune exposures from TCR beta sequences and from how often those sequences occurred across donors. A later analysis re-analyzed previously published TCR beta repertoires from approximately 700 donors and added high-resolution HLA genotyping to study TCR occurrence patterns. Among roughly 400 genotyped donors of the cohort, an average of roughly 230,000 unique TCR beta nucleotide sequences was sequenced per donor, of which 15% to 20% were non-productive. An earlier analysis of 587 of the donors used high-throughput TCR beta sequencing to judge whether each TCR beta V gene segment behaved as functional or pseudogenic. In a later genetic analysis, genome-wide SNP genotypes for 398 of the 666 donors were used, and that subset was treated as a discovery cohort. The number of donors typed differed by locus, with 629-630 for A, B, C, DRB1 and DQB1, 522 for DQA1, 600 to 610 for DPA1, and some 450 for DPB1. The genetic ancestry cluster associated with self-reported Caucasian donors included over 65% of the 398 genotyped donors. A separate validation cohort of over a hundred different subjects was used in addition to the roughly 640-subject first cohort. About five DR-DQ haplotypes were treated as single units for association and clustering because of strong linkage in the cohort. Approximately 300 gigabases of sequencing data and around 80 million unique TCR sequences made up an early release that covered fewer than 650 HLA-typed donors.

Overall study results and their limits: In a later analysis, several top co-occurrence clusters were reported to appear linked to parvovirus B19, influenza, CMV and Epstein-Barr virus. An earlier analysis of around 540 of the donors showed that most TCR beta V segments appeared in productive rearrangements either about 87% or about 30% of the time, which broadly matched IMGT annotations. Specific HLA alleles were associated with 16,951 TCR beta sequences at a false discovery rate of 0.05 in a later analysis. In a later analysis, HLA-associated TCR beta chains were found to be more clonally expanded and to have lower generation probabilities than equally common non-associated chains. According to a later analysis, most CMV-associated TCR beta chains appeared to be HLA-restricted, and the HLA associations seemed to be driven largely by CMV exposure. A group of highly shared sequence variants was considered likely to be a technical artifact of the sequencing pipeline. In a later analysis, the rate of TCR association differed among HLA loci, with DRB1 alleles having the most associated TCRs and HLA-C alleles having the fewest. HLA typing was unavailable for some donors at each locus, so association tests used only the typed subset. The 87-base-pair reads could not distinguish some IMGT-functional V segments, including TRBV6-2 and TRBV6-3, so those segments were excluded. In this cohort, only TCR beta chains were sequenced, and detectable features were limited by the absence of alpha or paired-chain data. A further reported finding was that TCR beta sequences accurately predicted the HLA-A and HLA-B alleles for most subjects in the first cohort. A few of the identified cytomegalovirus-associated TCR beta chains were confirmed in vitro to be specific for cytomegalovirus antigens. When HLA alleles, especially DR and DQ, strongly co-occurred, TCR associations were difficult to assign to individual alleles. The authors suggested that the approach could potentially be extended to other disease states and immunological phenotypes. The earlier analysis of approximately 560 of the donors excluded approximately 15 rarely observed V segments, including chromosome 9 orphons, because counts were too low. The classifier was reported to diagnose cytomegalovirus status with high specificity and sensitivity in both the original and validation cohorts. Presence/absence analyses assumed roughly uniform sequencing depth across donors, an assumption that may not hold. Immune exposure information for the cohort was limited to CMV serostatus. V-gene and J-gene trimming of TCR beta chains was associated with a missense DCLRE1C variant in a later genetic analysis, and the association was replicated in an independent cohort. A total of about 150 TCR beta chains were listed by the study as associated with cytomegalovirus. Compared with the roughly 700-donor mean, donors in an Asian-associated ancestry cluster had fewer N-insertions in productive TCRs, according to a later genetic analysis. Linkage disequilibrium might explain the correlated functional status among segregating V segments, but an unknown experimental factor could not be excluded. Across donors, most TCR sequences were observed very rarely, whereas some public TCRs were present in many individuals.

From its cysteine to its phenylalanine, the CDR3 spans 15 amino acids. Kept here is only the CDR3 DNA, which spans 45 bases and is read in frame from base 1. V is pared back by 4 bases and J by 7 bases, with 16 bases lying between the germline termini. CDR1 and CDR2 are drawn from the germline V gene: MGHDK, SYGVNS. The cohort consisted of some 730 healthy bone marrow donors. Cohort members were all nominally healthy when sampled, although unrecorded immune exposures were likely present. The donor tested CMV seropositive and was one of the 289 seropositive cohort members. Each donor provided a peripheral blood sample, and peripheral blood mononuclear cells were used for TCR beta sequencing. Genomic DNA extraction from the blood cell samples was performed with the Qiagen DNeasy Blood Extraction Kit. This clone was recorded a few times. Its binding antigen is unknown. Base qualities are not provided; no much larger clone lies one nucleotide away.

Library prep was done by the immunoSEQ multiplex PCR assay. For the multiplex PCR, a mixture combining 60 forward primers for TCR Vbeta segments and 13 reverse primers for TCR Jbeta segments was used. The CDR3 region of rearranged TCR beta genes was amplified from genomic DNA with a multiplex PCR assay. Amplified TCR beta libraries were sequenced as 87-base-pair reads on the Illumina HiSeq System. Under the source paper's analysis protocol: In a later analysis, some 80 million unique TCR beta chains were counted across the 650 to 700 repertoires, and roughly 11 million of these chains were shared by at least two donors. Raw reads were error-corrected and collapsed into unique sequences with a nearest-neighbor algorithm that merged closely related sequences to remove PCR and sequencing errors. V, D and J gene segments were assigned by aligning CDR3 sequences to IMGT reference sequences. For a sequence to be retained, at least a six-nucleotide match to both a V gene segment and a J gene segment was required. Rearrangements were classified as productive when the CDR3 lacked stop codons and remained in frame with V and J, and all other rearrangements were classified as non-productive. CDR3 was defined according to IMGT convention as the region running from the second conserved V-encoded cysteine to the conserved J-encoded phenylalanine. The earlier analysis of about 620 of the donors excluded sequences that lacked an unambiguous match to a single V gene segment. An earlier analysis of 550 to 650 of the donors classified V segments as functional when productive rearrangements were above 56.7% and as segregating when the standard deviation between donors was above 5%. A statistical classification framework was built for diagnosing cytomegalovirus status from the catalog of TCR beta chain sequences. V and J gene assignment, in a later analysis, came from comparing TCR nucleotide sequences with IMGT/GENE-DB human TR gene sequences. A later analysis assigned CDR3 sequences and most-parsimonious VDJ recombination scenarios with the TCRdist pipeline. In a later analysis, every TCR beta chain was defined by the combination of its CDR3 amino acid sequence and its V-gene family, and reads without a unique V-gene family were dropped. A later analysis removed 550 to 700 highly shared, low-generation-probability nucleotide sequences to deal with suspected cross-contamination and a sequencing artifact. For each public chain, a later analysis derived a clonal expansion index from normalized ranks of inferred template counts within each repertoire. A later analysis computed generation probabilities with a VDJ recombination model fitted to out-of-frame rearrangements, and checked the results against IGoR. In a later analysis, hypergeometric tests were used to score TCR-TCR, TCR-HLA and TCR-CMV co-occurrence, with a repertoire-size bias correction applied to TCR pairs. To estimate false discovery rates, a later analysis permuted the HLA or CMV assignments 20 times. A later analysis grouped co-occurring TCRs with DBSCAN, adding TCRdist sequence similarity when clustering within HLA-allele-positive subsets. Co-occurrence clustering excluded repertoires with fewer than 30,000 or more than 120,000 public chains, plus five with anomalous nucleotide sharing. TCRdb re-hosts the immuneACCESS table, in-frame sequences only. Its copies lack some clones; in the studies checked, an unresolved V gene accounts for under half of them, and the cause for the rest is not known. V and J calls and clone size follow that table, whereas D and trimming were derived from the DNA. The sample has some 90,000 clones on record, 65% to 80% of them singletons. The ten largest clones add up to roughly 14% of the sample.

The origin of this receptor is a woman aged 70-85 years in good health and CMV-seropositive. The rearrangement combines TRBV25-1 with TRBJ1-4; the D gene remains uncertain. Sequences were obtained from PBMCs. The CDR3 amino acid sequence is: CASSAPNSGGEKLFF. The DNA sequence reads TGTGCCAGCAGTGCGCCGAACTCCGGCGGTGAAAAACTGTTTTTT.